Below are 9 T cell receptor beta chains sequenced from a single sample in a study of T cells after yellow fever vaccination. MiXCR was run by TCRdb on the 5' RACE reads, yielding one entry per CDR3 protein. The table has 150,000 to 200,000 distinct CDR3 sequences, 7% to 10% seen once. Sequences were derived from CD8+ T cells sorted from PBMCs, sampled 45 days after the yellow fever booster vaccination. All receptors come from a man between 18 and 29 years old who received the YFV17D yellow fever vaccine.

The chain has TRBV4-1 and TRBJ1-1, with D perhaps TRBD1 (6 bases). CDR1 is MGHRA, CDR2 YSYEKL, per germline. The CDR3 spans 15 residues. Trimming shortened V by 0 bases and J by 8 bases, and 16 bases separated the two germline ends. CDR3 sequence (DNA): TGCGCCAGCAGCCAAGATGGGGGCCTCCCAGTAGAAGCTTTCTTT. Its protein product is CASSQDGGLPVEAFF.

This clonotype turned up a few times. This sequence joins TRBV29-1 and TRBJ2-7; 8 bases line up with TRBD1. CDR3 length: 13 residues. Germline CDR1 and CDR2: SQVTM and ANQGSEA. V lost 1 base to trimming and J lost 5 bases; unmatched junction nucleotides: 4. CDR3 region: CSVEADRADEQYF. The CDR3 bases are TGCAGCGTTGAAGCGGACAGGGCGGACGAGCAGTACTTC.

The V and J genes are TRBV7-6 and TRBJ2-7, with D perhaps matching TRBD1 (6 bases). The V end lost 6 bases, the J end lost 1 base, and 10 bases lay between the germline ends. The CDR3 is made up of 13 amino acids. CDR1 is SGHVS and CDR2 is FNYEAQ in the germline V gene. CDR3 residues: CASSSTGSYEQYF. For the CDR3, the DNA is TGTGCCAGCAGTTCGACAGGTTCCTACGAGCAGTACTTC.

This clonotype was counted a few times. This chain connects TRBV5-1 to TRBJ1-2; D might be TRBD1 (6 bases). The CDR3 is 14 residues long. V lost 0 bases, J lost 5 bases, and 11 bases lay in between. Germline V lookup: CDR1 SGHRS, CDR2 YFSETQ. The CDR3 protein is CASSLEAGVYGYTF. For the CDR3, the DNA is TGCGCCAGCAGCTTGGAGGCAGGGGTGTATGGCTACACCTTC.

The rearrangement uses TRBV5-1 and TRBJ2-7, with 9 bases aligning to TRBD1. V lost 4 bases and J lost 2; bases outside the gene matches: 7. The germline V gene has CDR1 SGHRS and CDR2 YFSETQ. This CDR3 contains 15 residues. CDR3 residues: CASSVPGQGPYEQYV. CDR3 coding DNA: TGCGCCAGCAGCGTGCCGGGACAGGGTCCCTACGAGCAGTACGTC.

This clonotype was found a few times. The genes are TRBV27 and TRBJ1-2, with D perhaps TRBD1 (5 bases). Germline V gives CDR1 MNHEY, CDR2 SMNVEV (reference sequence). V dropped 3 bases and J dropped 4 bases, with 15 bases sitting between them. This CDR3 contains 15 residues. CDR3 loop: CASSFGAPVLYGYTF. In nucleotides, the CDR3 is TGTGCCAGCAGTTTTGGGGCCCCAGTCCTCTATGGCTACACCTTC.

The rearrangement links TRBV4-3 to TRBJ2-3; D gene unclear. From germline, CDR1 is LGHNA and CDR2 YSLEER. Trimming cost V 0 bases and J 6 bases, with 7 bases left between them. The CDR3 has 13 amino acids. This chain's CDR3 is CASSQDGLDTQYF. The CDR3 DNA is TGCGCCAGCAGCCAAGACGGTCTCGATACGCAGTATTTT.

The chain couples TRBV20-1 to TRBJ1-3, with D uncertain. Germline V lookup: CDR1 DFQATT, CDR2 SNEGSKA (reference sequence). With 2 bases removed from V and 0 bases from J, the gap between germline ends came to 5 bases. The CDR3 spans 13 residues. CDR3 sequence: CSARSASGNTIYF. CDR3 coding DNA: TGCAGTGCTAGATCGGCCTCTGGAAACACCATATATTTT.

This clonotype was observed a few times. This chain joins TRBV20-1 and TRBJ1-1; D is unclear. V shed 4 bases and J shed 0 bases, with 3 bases lying between them. Per the germline V gene, CDR1 is DFQATT and CDR2 is SNEGSKA (reference sequence). The CDR3 is made up of 11 amino acids. CDR3 amino acids: CSATVNTEAFF. The CDR3 coding sequence is TGCAGTGCTACAGTGAACACTGAAGCTTTCTTT.